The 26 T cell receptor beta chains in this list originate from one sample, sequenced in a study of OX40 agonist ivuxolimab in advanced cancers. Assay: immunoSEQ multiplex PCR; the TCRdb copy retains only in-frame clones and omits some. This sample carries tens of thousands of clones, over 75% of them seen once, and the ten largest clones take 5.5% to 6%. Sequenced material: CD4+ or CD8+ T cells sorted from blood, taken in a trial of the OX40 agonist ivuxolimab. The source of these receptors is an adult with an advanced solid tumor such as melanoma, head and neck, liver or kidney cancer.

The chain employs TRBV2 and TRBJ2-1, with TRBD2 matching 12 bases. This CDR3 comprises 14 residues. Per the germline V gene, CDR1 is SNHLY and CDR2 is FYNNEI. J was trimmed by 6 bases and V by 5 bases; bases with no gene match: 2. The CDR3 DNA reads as TGTGCCAGCAGTCTAGCGGGGGGGCTCAATGAGCAGTTCTTC. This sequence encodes CASSLAGGLNEQFF.

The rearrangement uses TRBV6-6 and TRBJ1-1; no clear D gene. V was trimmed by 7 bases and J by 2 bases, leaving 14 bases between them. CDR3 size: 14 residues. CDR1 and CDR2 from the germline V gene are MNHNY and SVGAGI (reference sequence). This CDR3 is CASTPRGGNTEAFF. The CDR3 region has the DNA TGTGCCAGCACCCCGCGGGGAGGTAACACTGAAGCTTTCTTT.

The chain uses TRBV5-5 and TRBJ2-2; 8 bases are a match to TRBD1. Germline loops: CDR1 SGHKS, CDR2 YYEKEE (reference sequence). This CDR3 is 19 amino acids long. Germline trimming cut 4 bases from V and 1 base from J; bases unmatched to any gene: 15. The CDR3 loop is CASSPKLQGAGRNTGELFF. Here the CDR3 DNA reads TGTGCCAGCAGCCCTAAGTTGCAGGGGGCAGGTCGGAACACCGGGGAGCTGTTTTTT.

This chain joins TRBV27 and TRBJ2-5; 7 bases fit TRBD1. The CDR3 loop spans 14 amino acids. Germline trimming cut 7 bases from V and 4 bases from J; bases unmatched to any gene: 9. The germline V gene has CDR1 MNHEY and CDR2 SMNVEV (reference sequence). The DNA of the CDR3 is TGTGCCAGCACCAAGACAGGGATTGGAGAGACCCAGTACTTC. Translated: CASTKTGIGETQYF.

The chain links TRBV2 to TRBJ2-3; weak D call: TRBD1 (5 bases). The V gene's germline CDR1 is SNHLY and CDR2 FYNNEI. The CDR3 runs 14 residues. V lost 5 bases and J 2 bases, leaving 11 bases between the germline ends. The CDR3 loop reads CASSFQGSTDTQYF. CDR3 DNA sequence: TGTGCCAGCAGTTTTCAGGGATCCACAGATACGCAGTATTTT.

DNA for the CDR3: TGTGCCACCCGACCATTTTTCGTGTCAGGGGACACCGGGGAGCTGTTTTTT. Protein: CATRPFFVSGDTGELFF. The genes are TRBV15 and TRBJ2-2; perhaps TRBD1 as D (6 bases). V was trimmed by 8 bases and J by 3 bases, leaving 22 bases between them. Per germline, CDR1 LNHNV and CDR2 YYDKDF (reference sequence). This CDR3 has 17 amino acids.

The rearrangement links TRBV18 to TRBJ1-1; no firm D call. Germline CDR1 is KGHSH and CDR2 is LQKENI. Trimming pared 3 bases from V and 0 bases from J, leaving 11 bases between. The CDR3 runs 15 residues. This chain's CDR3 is CASSPRGGMNTEAFF. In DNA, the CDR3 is TGTGCCAGCTCACCGCGAGGAGGAATGAACACTGAAGCTTTCTTT.

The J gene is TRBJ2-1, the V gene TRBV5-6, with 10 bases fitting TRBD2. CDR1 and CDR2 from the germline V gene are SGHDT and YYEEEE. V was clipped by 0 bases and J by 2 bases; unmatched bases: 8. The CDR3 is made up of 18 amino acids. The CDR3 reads CASSLEVGLATPYNEQFF. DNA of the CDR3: TGTGCCAGCAGCTTGGAGGTGGGACTAGCGACTCCCTACAATGAGCAGTTCTTC.

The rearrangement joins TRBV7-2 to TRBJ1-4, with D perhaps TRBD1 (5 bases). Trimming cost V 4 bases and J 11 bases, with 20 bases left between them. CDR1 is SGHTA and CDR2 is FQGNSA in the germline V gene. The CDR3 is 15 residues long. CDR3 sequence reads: CASSSPTVGGRKLFF. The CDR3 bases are TGTGCCAGCAGCTCCCCGACAGTTGGCGGTAGGAAACTGTTTTTT.

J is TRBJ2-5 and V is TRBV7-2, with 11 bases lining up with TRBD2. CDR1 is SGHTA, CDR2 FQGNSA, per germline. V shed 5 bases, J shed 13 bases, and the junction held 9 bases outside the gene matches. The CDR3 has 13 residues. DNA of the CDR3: TGTGCCAGCAGCCAACTAGCGGGAGAGAGATTGTACTTC. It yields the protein CASSQLAGERLYF.

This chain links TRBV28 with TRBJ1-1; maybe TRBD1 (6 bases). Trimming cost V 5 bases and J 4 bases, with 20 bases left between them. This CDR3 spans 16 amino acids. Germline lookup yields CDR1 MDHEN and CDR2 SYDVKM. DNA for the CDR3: TGTGCCAGCAGTCTCTCCGGGTTGGGGGCTGGCACTGAAGCTTTCTTT. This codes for CASSLSGLGAGTEAFF.

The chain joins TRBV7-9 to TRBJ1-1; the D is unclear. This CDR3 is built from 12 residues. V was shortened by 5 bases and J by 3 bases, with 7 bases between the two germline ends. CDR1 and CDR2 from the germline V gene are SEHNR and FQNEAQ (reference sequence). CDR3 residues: CASSPGYTEAFF. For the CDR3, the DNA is TGTGCCAGCAGCCCTGGGTACACTGAAGCTTTCTTT.

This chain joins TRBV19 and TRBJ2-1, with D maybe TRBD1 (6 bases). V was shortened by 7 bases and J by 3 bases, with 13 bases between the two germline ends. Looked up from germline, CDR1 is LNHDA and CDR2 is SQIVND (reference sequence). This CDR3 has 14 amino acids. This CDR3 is CASKTGTLYNEQFF. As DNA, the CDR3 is TGTGCCAGTAAAACAGGGACCCTCTACAATGAGCAGTTCTTC.

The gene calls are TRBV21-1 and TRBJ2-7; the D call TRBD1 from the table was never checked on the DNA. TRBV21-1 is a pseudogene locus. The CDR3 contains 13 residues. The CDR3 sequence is CASSLGVGYEQYV. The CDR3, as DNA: TGTGCCAGCAGCCTCGGCGTGGGCTACGAGCAGTACGTC.

CDR3: CASSFGTGLGYEQYF. The CDR3 DNA is TGTGCCAGCAGCTTCGGGACAGGGTTAGGGTACGAGCAGTACTTC. This chain connects TRBV7-2 to TRBJ2-7; 9 positions match TRBD1. Trimming cost V 3 bases and J 4 bases; bases outside gene matches: 7. The CDR3 loop spans 15 amino acids. Germline values: CDR1 SGHTA, CDR2 FQGNSA.

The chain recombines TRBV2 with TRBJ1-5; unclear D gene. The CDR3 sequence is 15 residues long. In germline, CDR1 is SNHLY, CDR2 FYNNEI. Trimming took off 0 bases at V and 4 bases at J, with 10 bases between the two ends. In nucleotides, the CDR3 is TGTGCCAGCAGTGAAGCGCTTCGGGGTAATCAGCCCCAGCATTTT. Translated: CASSEALRGNQPQHF.

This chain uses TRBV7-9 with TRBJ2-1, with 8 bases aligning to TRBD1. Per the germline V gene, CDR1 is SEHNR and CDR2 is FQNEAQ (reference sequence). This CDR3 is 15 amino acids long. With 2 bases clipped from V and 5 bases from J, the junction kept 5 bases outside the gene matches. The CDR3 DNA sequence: TGTGCCAGCAGCTTAAGACAGGGGTCCAACAATGAGCAGTTCTTC. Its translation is CASSLRQGSNNEQFF.

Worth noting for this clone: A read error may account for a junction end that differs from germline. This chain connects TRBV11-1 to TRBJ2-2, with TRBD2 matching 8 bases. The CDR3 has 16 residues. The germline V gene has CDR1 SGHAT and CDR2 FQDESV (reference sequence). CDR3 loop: CASRLRLAGGTGELFF. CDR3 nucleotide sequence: TGTGCCAGCCGCTTGAGATTGGCGGGGGGCACCGGGGAGCTGTTTTTT.

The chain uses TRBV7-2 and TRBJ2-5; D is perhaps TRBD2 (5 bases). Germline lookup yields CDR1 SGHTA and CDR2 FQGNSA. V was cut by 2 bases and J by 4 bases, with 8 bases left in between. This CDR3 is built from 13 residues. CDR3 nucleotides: TGTGCCAGCAGCTTAACGAGGGCAGAGACCCAGTACTTC. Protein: CASSLTRAETQYF. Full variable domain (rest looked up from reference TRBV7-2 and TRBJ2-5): GAGVSQSPSNKVTEKGKDVELRCDPISGHTALYWYRQSLGQGLEFLIYFQGNSAPDKSGLPSDRFSAERTGGSVSTLTIQRTQQEDSAVYLCASSLTRAETQYFGPGTRLLVL.

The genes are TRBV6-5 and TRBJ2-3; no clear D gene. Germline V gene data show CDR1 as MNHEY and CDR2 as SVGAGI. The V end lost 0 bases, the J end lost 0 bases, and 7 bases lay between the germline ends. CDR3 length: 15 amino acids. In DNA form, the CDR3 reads TGTGCCAGCAGTTACTCTGAGCACAGCACAGATACGCAGTATTTT. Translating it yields CASSYSEHSTDTQYF.

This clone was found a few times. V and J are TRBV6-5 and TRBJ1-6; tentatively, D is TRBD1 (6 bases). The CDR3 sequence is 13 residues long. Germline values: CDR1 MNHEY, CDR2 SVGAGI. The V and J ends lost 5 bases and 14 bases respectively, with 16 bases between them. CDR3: CASSLTGQTALHF. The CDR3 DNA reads TGTGCCAGCAGTCTAACTGGACAGACGGCCCTCCACTTT.

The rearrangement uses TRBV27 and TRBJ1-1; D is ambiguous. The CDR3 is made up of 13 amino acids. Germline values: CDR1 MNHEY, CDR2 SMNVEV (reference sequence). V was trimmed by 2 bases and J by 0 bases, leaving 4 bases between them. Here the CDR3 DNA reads TGTGCCAGCAGTTTAATAGTGAACACTGAAGCTTTCTTT. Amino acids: CASSLIVNTEAFF.

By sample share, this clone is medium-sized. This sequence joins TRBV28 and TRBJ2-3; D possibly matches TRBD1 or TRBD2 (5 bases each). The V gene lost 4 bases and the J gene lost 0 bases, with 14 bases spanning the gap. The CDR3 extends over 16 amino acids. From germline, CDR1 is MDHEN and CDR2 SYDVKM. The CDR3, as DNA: TGTGCCAGCAGTTCCCTGGGGCGGACTAGCACAGATACGCAGTATTTT. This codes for CASSSLGRTSTDTQYF.

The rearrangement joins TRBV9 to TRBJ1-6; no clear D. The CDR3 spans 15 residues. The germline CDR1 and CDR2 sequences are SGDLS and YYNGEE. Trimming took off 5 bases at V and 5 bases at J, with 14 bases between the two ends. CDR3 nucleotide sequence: TGTGCCAGCAGACGGGCCTATGGGGATAATTCACCCCTCCACTTT. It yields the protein CASRRAYGDNSPLHF. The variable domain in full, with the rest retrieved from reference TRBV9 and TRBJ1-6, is DSGVTQTPKHLITATGQRVTLRCSPRSGDLSVYWYQQSLDQGLQFLIQYYNGEERAKGNILERFSAQQFPDLHSELNLSSLELGDSALYFCASRRAYGDNSPLHFGNGTRLTVT.

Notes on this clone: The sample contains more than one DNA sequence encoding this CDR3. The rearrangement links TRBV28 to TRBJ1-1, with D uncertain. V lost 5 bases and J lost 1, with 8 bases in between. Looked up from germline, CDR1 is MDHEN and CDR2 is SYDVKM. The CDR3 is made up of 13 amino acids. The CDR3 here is CASSLPGNTEAFF. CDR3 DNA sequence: TGTGCCAGCAGTCTCCCAGGGAACACTGAAGCTTTCTTT. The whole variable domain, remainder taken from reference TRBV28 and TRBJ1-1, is DVKVTQSSRYLVKRTGEKVFLECVQDMDHENMFWYRQDPGLGLRLIYFSYDVKMKEKGDIPEGYSVSREKKERFSLILESASTNQTSMYLCASSLPGNTEAFFGQGTRLTVV.

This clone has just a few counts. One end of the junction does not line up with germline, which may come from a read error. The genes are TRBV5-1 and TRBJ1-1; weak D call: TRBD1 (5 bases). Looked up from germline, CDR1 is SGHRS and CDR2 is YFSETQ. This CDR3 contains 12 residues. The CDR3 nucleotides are TGCGCCAGCAGCTCGGACAATTCTGAGGCTTTCTTT. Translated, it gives CASSSDNSEAFF.